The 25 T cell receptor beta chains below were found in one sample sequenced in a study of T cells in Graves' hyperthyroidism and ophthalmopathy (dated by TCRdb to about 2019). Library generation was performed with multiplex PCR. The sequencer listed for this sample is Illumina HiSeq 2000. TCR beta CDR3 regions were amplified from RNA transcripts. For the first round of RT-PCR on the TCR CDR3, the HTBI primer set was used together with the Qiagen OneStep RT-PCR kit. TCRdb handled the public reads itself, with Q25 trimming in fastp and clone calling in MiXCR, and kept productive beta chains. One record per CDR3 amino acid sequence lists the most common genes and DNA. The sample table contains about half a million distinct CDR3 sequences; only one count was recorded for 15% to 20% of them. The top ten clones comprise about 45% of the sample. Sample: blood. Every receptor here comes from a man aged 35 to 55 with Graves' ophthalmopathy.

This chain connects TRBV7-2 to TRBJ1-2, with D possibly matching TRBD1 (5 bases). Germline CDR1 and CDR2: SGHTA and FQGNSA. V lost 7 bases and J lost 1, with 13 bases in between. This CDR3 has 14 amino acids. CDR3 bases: TGTGCCAGCACCCCACAGGTTTTTAACTATGGCTACACCTTC. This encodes CASTPQVFNYGYTF.

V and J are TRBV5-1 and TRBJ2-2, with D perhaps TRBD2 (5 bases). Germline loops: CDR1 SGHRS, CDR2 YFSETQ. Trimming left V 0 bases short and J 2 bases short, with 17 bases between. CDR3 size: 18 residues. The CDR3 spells CASSLGGKGIGNTGELFF. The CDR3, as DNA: TGCGCCAGCAGCTTGGGAGGGAAAGGGATCGGTAACACCGGGGAGCTGTTTTTT.

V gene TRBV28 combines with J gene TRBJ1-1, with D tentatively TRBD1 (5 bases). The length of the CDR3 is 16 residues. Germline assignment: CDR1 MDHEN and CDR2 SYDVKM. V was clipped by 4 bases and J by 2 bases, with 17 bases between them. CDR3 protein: CASSYLTTARNTEAFF. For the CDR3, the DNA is TGTGCCAGCAGTTACTTGACGACAGCTCGCAACACTGAAGCTTTCTTT.

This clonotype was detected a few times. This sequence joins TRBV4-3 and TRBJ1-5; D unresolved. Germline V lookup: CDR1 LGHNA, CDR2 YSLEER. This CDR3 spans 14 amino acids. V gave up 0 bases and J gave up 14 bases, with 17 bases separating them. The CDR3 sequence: CASSQEGSWSRKHF. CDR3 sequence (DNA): TGCGCCAGCAGCCAAGAAGGTTCATGGTCCCGAAAGCATTTT.

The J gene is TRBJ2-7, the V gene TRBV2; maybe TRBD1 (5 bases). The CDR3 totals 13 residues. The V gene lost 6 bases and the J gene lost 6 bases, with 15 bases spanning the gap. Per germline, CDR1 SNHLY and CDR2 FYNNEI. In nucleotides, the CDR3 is TGTGCCAGCAGCCGTGGGCAGGGTAGCGAGCAGTACTTC. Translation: CASSRGQGSEQYF.

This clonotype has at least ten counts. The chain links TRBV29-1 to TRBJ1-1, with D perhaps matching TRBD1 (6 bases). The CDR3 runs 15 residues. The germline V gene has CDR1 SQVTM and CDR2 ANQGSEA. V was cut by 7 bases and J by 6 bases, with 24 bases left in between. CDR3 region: CSARGGRGTGAEAFF. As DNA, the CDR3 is TGCAGCGCCCGTGGGGGCAGAGGAACCGGCGCTGAAGCTTTCTTT.

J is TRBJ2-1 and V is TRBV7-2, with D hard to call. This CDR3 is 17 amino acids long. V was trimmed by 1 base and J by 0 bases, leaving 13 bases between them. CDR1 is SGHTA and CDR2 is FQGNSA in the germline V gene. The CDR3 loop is CASSLEGVPSSYNEQFF. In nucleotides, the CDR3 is TGTGCCAGCAGCTTAGAAGGCGTCCCGAGCTCCTACAATGAGCAGTTCTTC.

CDR3 amino acids: CASSQDRTGYFF. The CDR3 DNA follows: TGTGCCAGCAGCCAAGATCGGACAGGGTATTTCTTT. The rearrangement links TRBV4-2 to TRBJ1-1; 8 positions agree with TRBD1. V lost 0 bases to trimming and J lost 13 bases; unmatched junction nucleotides: 4. The CDR3 spans 12 residues. Germline V gives CDR1 LGHNA, CDR2 YNFKEQ.

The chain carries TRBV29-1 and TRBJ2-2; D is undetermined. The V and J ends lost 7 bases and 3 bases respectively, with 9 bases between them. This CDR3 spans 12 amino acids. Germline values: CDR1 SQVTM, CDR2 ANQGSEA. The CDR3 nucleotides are TGCAGCGCAGACACTCACACCGGGGAGCTGTTTTTT. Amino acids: CSADTHTGELFF.

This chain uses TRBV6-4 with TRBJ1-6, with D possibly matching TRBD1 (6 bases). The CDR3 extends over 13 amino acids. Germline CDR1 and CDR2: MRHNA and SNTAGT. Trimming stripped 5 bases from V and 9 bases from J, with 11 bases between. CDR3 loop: CASSIGGVSPLHF. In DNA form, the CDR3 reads TGTGCCAGCAGTATAGGGGGAGTTTCACCCCTCCACTTT.

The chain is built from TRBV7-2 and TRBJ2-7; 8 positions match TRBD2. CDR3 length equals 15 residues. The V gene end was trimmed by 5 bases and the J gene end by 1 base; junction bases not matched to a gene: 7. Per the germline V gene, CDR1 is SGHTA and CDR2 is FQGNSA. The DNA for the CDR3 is TGTGCCAGCAGCCTTAGAGCGGGAGCTTCCTACGAGCAGTACTTC. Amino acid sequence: CASSLRAGASYEQYF.

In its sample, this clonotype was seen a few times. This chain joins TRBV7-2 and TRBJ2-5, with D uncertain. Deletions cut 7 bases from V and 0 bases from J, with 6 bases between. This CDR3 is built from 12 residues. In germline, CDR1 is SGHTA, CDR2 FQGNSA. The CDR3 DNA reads TGTGCCAGCAACATAAACCAAGAGACCCAGTACTTC. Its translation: CASNINQETQYF.

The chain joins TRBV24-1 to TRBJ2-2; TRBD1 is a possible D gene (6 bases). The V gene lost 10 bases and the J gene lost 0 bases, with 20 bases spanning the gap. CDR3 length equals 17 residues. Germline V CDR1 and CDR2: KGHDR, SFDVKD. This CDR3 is CATSTHREGPNTGELFF. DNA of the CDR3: TGTGCCACTTCGACACACAGGGAAGGTCCGAACACCGGGGAGCTGTTTTTT.

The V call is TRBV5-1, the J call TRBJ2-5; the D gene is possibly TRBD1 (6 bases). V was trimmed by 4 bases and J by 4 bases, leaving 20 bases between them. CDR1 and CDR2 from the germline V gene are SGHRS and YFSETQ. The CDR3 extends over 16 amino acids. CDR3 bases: TGCGCCAGCAGCCTGGCCCCAACAGGGAAGGGAGAGACCCAGTACTTC. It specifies CASSLAPTGKGETQYF.

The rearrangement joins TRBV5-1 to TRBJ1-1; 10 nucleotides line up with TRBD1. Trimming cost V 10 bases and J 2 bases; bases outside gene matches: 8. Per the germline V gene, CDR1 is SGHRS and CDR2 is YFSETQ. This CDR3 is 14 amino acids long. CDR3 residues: CAGGTGEVNTEAFF. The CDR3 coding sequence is TGCGCCGGGGGGACAGGGGAGGTAAACACTGAAGCTTTCTTT.

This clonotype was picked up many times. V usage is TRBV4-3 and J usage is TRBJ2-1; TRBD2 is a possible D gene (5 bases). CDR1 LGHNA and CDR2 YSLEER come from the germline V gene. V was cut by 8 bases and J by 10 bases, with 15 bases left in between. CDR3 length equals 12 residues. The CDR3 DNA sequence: TGCGCCAGCGGGAGAAGGGTGGGAGAGCAGTTCTTC. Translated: CASGRRVGEQFF.

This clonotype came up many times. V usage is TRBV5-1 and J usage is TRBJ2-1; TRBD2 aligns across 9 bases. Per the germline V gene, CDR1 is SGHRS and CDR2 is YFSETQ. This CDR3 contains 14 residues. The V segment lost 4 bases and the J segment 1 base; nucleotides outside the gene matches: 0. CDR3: CASSAGGSYNEQFF. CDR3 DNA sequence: TGCGCCAGCAGCGCGGGAGGGTCCTACAATGAGCAGTTCTTC.

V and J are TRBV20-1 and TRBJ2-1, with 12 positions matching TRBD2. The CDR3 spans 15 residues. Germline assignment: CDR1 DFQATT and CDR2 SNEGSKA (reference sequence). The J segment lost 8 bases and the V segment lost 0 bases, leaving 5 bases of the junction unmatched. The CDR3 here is CSAREASGRGYEQFF. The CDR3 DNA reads TGCAGTGCTAGAGAGGCTAGCGGGAGGGGATATGAGCAGTTCTTC.

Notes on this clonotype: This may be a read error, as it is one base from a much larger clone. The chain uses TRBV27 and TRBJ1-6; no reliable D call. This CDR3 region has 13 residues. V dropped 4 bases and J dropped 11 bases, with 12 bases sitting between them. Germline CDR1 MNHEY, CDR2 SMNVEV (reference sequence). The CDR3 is CASSSSFSPPLHF. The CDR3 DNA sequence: TGTGCCAGCAGTTCATCCTTCAGTCCACCCCTCCACTTT.

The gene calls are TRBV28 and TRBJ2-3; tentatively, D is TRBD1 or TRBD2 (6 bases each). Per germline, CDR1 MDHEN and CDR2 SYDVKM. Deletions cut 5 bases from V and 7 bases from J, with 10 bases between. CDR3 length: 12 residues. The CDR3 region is CASSKGGYTQYF. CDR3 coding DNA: TGTGCCAGCAGTAAAGGGGGGTATACGCAGTATTTT.

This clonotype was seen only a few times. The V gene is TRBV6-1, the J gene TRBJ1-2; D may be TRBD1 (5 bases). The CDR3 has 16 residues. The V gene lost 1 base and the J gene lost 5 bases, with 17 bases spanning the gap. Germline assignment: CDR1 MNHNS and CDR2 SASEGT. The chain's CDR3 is CASSEEAQAGLYGYTF. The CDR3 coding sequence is TGTGCCAGCAGTGAAGAGGCACAGGCCGGGTTGTATGGCTACACCTTC.

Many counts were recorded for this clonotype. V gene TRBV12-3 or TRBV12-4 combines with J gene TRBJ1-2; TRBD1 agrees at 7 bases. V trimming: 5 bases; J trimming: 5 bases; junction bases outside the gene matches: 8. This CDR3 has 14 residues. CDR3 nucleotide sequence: TGTGCCAGCAGTCCCCGGGACAGCTTATATGGCTACACCTTC. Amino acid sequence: CASSPRDSLYGYTF.

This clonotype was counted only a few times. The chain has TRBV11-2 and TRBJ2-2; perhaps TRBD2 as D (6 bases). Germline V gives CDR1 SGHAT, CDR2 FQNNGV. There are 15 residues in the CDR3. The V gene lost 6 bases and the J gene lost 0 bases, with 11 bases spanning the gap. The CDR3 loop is CASSPSVANTGELFF. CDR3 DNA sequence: TGTGCCAGCAGTCCTAGCGTCGCGAACACCGGGGAGCTGTTTTTT.

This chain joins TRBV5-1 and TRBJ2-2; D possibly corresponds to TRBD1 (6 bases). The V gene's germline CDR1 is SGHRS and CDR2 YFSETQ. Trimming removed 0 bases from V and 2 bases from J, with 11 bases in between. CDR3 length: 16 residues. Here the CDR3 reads CASSLVRTVNTGELFF. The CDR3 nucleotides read TGCGCCAGCAGCTTGGTTAGGACAGTTAACACCGGGGAGCTGTTTTTT.

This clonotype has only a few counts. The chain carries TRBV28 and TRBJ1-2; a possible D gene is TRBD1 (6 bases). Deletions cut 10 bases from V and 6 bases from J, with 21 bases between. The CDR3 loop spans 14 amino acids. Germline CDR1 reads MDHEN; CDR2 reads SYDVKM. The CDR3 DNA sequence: TGTGCCACGAAATACCCGACAGGAACCAATGGCTACACCTTC. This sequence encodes CATKYPTGTNGYTF.